Listed here are 8 T cell receptor beta chains from one sample, sequenced in a study of shared clonotypes between healthy human individuals. Method: immunoSEQ multiplex PCR; TCRdb's copy keeps in-frame clones and lacks some. Of approximately 2.1 million clones detected, more than 85% appear once; the ten largest clones hold approximately 0.4%. The specimen was naive CD4+ T cells from PBMCs. Regarding subset: CD45RA+ positively selected. These receptors were taken from a man aged 18 to 35 in good health. Some clones in this sample may be carry-over from other donors' samples.

The chain recombines TRBV9 with TRBJ2-5; TRBD1 matches at 7 bases. From germline, CDR1 is SGDLS and CDR2 YYNGEE. This CDR3 spans 13 amino acids. Losses at the gene ends were 0 bases for V and 5 bases for J; bases not matched to a gene: 1. Here the CDR3 reads CASSVVQGETQYF. CDR3 DNA: TGTGCCAGCAGCGTAGTACAGGGGGAGACCCAGTACTTC. The complete variable domain, with remaining parts taken from reference TRBV9 and TRBJ2-5, reads DSGVTQTPKHLITATGQRVTLRCSPRSGDLSVYWYQQSLDQGLQFLIQYYNGEERAKGNILERFSAQQFPDLHSELNLSSLELGDSALYFCASSVVQGETQYFGPGTRLLVL.

This chain joins TRBV4-1 and TRBJ2-3; 12 nucleotides match TRBD2. V lost 4 bases to trimming and J lost 4 bases; unmatched junction nucleotides: 9. The CDR3 has 17 amino acids. From germline, CDR1 is MGHRA and CDR2 YSYEKL. CDR3 in DNA: TGCGCCAGCAGCCGTCACTCCCTAGCGGGAGGGCCAGATACGCAGTATTTT. Its translation: CASSRHSLAGGPDTQYF.

This clone is a singleton in its sample. The chain has TRBV19 and TRBJ1-2; 7 nucleotides agree with TRBD1. CDR3 length: 14 amino acids. Trimming cost V 3 bases and J 1 base; bases outside gene matches: 2. In germline, CDR1 is LNHDA, CDR2 SQIVND (reference sequence). In nucleotides, the CDR3 is TGTGCCAGTAGTATTGGACAGGTTAACTATGGCTACACCTTC. Its protein product is CASSIGQVNYGYTF.

A few counts support this clone. This chain connects TRBV30 to TRBJ1-1, with D perhaps matching TRBD1 (5 bases). This CDR3 contains 13 residues. V lost 2 bases to trimming and J lost 2 bases, with 9 bases between them. Germline CDR1 is GTSNPN and CDR2 is SVGIG (reference sequence). For the CDR3, the DNA is TGTGCCTGGAGTTCGGGGGAAAACACTGAAGCTTTCTTT. It specifies CAWSSGENTEAFF.

The chain couples TRBV19 to TRBJ1-4; D perhaps matches TRBD1 (5 bases). The CDR3 loop spans 15 amino acids. V shed 7 bases and J shed 2 bases, with 14 bases lying between them. The germline gives CDR1 LNHDA, CDR2 SQIVND (reference sequence). CDR3 in DNA: TGTGCCAGTACCGCAGGGATAGCGACTAATGAAAAACTGTTTTTT. This codes for CASTAGIATNEKLFF.

The chain uses TRBV9 and TRBJ2-3; 14 bases match TRBD2. The CDR3 loop spans 16 amino acids. Per germline, CDR1 SGDLS and CDR2 YYNGEE. V shed 4 bases and J 6 bases; nucleotides not matched to a gene: 7. The CDR3, as DNA: TGTGCCAGCAGCCCGACTAGCGGGAGGGGAAGCGATACGCAGTATTTT. Residues: CASSPTSGRGSDTQYF.

This clone occurred once. The CDR3 DNA is TGTGCCAGCAGCTATACCGGGACAGGGGGTCATGGCTACACCTTC. Its translation is CASSYTGTGGHGYTF. This chain joins TRBV7-9 and TRBJ1-2; 11 nucleotides align to TRBD1. The germline CDR1 and CDR2 sequences are SEHNR and FQNEAQ (reference sequence). The trim removed 4 bases at V and 6 bases at J, leaving 7 bases unmatched. This CDR3 is 15 amino acids long.

The chain recombines TRBV2 with TRBJ2-6; D is possibly TRBD1 (6 bases). V lost 5 bases and J lost 0, with 8 bases in between. The CDR3 has 15 amino acids. CDR1 SNHLY and CDR2 FYNNEI come from the germline V gene. CDR3 amino acids: CASSSQGSGANVLTF. Written as DNA, the CDR3 is TGTGCCAGCAGTTCACAGGGCTCTGGGGCCAACGTCCTGACTTTC.